Following are 13 T cell receptor beta chains from one sample sequenced in a study of cytomegalovirus exposure and HLA in healthy donors. Profiled with immunoSEQ multiplex PCR; TCRdb holds only in-frame clones, not every one. The sample includes approximately 100,000 clones, roughly nine tenths seen only once; the top ten take roughly 3.9%. The source material was PBMCs. Receptor source: a woman in her 30s in good health and CMV-seronegative.

The V and J genes are TRBV5-1 and TRBJ2-5; TRBD2 might be the D (7 bases). This CDR3 is built from 14 residues. The germline CDR1 and CDR2 sequences are SGHRS and YFSETQ. The germline V and J ends were trimmed by 4 bases and 3 bases, with 13 bases remaining between them. The CDR3 reads CASSGGGQKETQYF. The CDR3 DNA reads TGCGCCAGCAGCGGGGGGGGCCAGAAAGAGACCCAGTACTTC.

The sample holds a few counts of this clone. The V and J genes are TRBV28 and TRBJ1-2; TRBD1 matches at 10 bases. Germline V gene sequence: CDR1 MDHEN, CDR2 SYDVKM. With 4 bases clipped from V and 7 bases from J, the junction kept 12 bases outside the gene matches. CDR3 length: 16 residues. The CDR3 DNA reads TGTGCCAGCAGTTCCCTTGCCGGGACAGGGGCCTCTGGCTACACCTTC. Translating it yields CASSSLAGTGASGYTF.

The J gene is TRBJ1-2, the V gene TRBV6-1, with D possibly matching TRBD1 (6 bases). Germline V gene lookup returns CDR1 MNHNS and CDR2 SASEGT. Trimming took off 6 bases at V and 8 bases at J, with 16 bases between the two ends. CDR3 length: 13 residues. The CDR3 nucleotides read TGTGCCAGCAGCCGTGGGGGGGCGCGGGGCTACACCTTC. Translating gives CASSRGGARGYTF.

The chain is built from TRBV18 and TRBJ1-1, with 11 bases aligning to TRBD1. V gave up 5 bases and J gave up 3 bases; unmatched junction bases: 11. The CDR3 extends over 17 amino acids. Germline V gene lookup returns CDR1 KGHSH and CDR2 LQKENI. For the CDR3, the DNA is TGTGCCAGCTCAATCCGGGACAGGGGGATTGGGGACACTGAAGCTTTCTTT. Its protein product is CASSIRDRGIGDTEAFF.

The V call is TRBV7-2, the J call TRBJ1-2; 7 bases map to TRBD1. Germline V gene data show CDR1 as SGHTA and CDR2 as FQGNSA. The CDR3 runs to 12 residues. V dropped 4 bases and J dropped 4; count of bases not matched to a gene: 0. CDR3 loop: CASSWDSYGYTF. CDR3 sequence (DNA): TGTGCCAGCAGCTGGGACAGCTATGGCTACACCTTC.

This clone was recorded a few times. V gene TRBV5-1 combines with J gene TRBJ2-2; maybe TRBD1 (6 bases). Trimming removed 1 base from V and 6 bases from J, with 16 bases in between. This CDR3 is built from 16 residues. The germline V gene encodes CDR1 SGHRS and CDR2 YFSETQ. The CDR3, as DNA: TGCGCCAGCAGCTTGCTGCAGGGGATTTCCGCCGGGGAGCTGTTTTTT. Amino acids: CASSLLQGISAGELFF.

The V gene is TRBV7-6, the J gene TRBJ1-1; unclear D gene. Germline CDR1 is SGHVS and CDR2 is FNYEAQ. V was trimmed by 3 bases and J by 7 bases, leaving 12 bases between them. The CDR3 has 13 amino acids. DNA for the CDR3: TGTGCCAGCAGCTTTGACACTCTCCGTGAAGCTTTCTTT. This codes for CASSFDTLREAFF.

V gene TRBV11-2 combines with J gene TRBJ1-4; TRBD1 might be the D (5 bases). V lost 4 bases and J 6 bases, leaving 21 bases between the germline ends. This CDR3 is 17 amino acids long. Per the germline V gene, CDR1 is SGHAT and CDR2 is FQNNGV. In DNA, the CDR3 is TGTGCCAGCAGCTCCTCCCTGGCCGGGCAGGGCGATGAAAAACTGTTTTTT. Translated: CASSSSLAGQGDEKLFF.

V gene TRBV7-6 combines with J gene TRBJ2-2; TRBD1 might be the D (5 bases). CDR3 length equals 16 residues. From germline, CDR1 is SGHVS and CDR2 FNYEAQ. V was trimmed by 1 base and J by 5 bases, leaving 14 bases between them. As DNA, the CDR3 is TGTGCCAGCAGCTTAGTTGGTGGGCAGGGAACCGGGGAGCTGTTTTTT. As protein: CASSLVGGQGTGELFF.

The gene calls are TRBV7-9 and TRBJ2-2; 10 nucleotides line up with TRBD2. Germline lookup yields CDR1 SEHNR and CDR2 FQNEAQ (reference sequence). CDR3 size: 14 residues. The J segment lost 7 bases and the V segment lost 4 bases, leaving 3 bases of the junction unmatched. DNA of the CDR3: TGTGCCAGCAGCTCGGGACTAGCGATCGGGGAGCTGTTTTTT. Translation: CASSSGLAIGELFF.

In its sample, this clone was seen a few times. The V and J genes are TRBV9 and TRBJ1-1; D ambiguous. The length of the CDR3 is 16 residues. Germline V gives CDR1 SGDLS, CDR2 YYNGEE. Trimming removed 4 bases at V and 1 base at J, with 17 bases between. The CDR3: CASSPQVAMRNTEAFF. The CDR3 nucleotides read TGTGCCAGCAGCCCCCAGGTGGCGATGAGGAACACTGAAGCTTTCTTT.

The chain employs TRBV7-3 and TRBJ1-6, with 7 bases aligning to TRBD1. Germline V gives CDR1 SGHTA, CDR2 FQGTGA. After removal of 2 bases from V and 6 bases from J, the junction contained 7 bases not matched to a gene. The CDR3 runs 16 residues. The CDR3 here is CASSLSGTALNSPLHF. The CDR3 DNA reads TGTGCCAGCAGCTTATCAGGGACAGCTCTTAATTCACCCCTCCACTTT.

V gene TRBV14 combines with J gene TRBJ2-1; no clear D gene. Trimming shortened V by 1 base and J by 15 bases, and 16 bases separated the two germline ends. The germline CDR1 and CDR2 sequences are SGHDN and FVKESK. This CDR3 is built from 13 residues. The DNA for the CDR3 is TGTGCCAGCAGCCAAGCCGCGTTATCCGCTCCGTTCTTC. Its protein is CASSQAALSAPFF.